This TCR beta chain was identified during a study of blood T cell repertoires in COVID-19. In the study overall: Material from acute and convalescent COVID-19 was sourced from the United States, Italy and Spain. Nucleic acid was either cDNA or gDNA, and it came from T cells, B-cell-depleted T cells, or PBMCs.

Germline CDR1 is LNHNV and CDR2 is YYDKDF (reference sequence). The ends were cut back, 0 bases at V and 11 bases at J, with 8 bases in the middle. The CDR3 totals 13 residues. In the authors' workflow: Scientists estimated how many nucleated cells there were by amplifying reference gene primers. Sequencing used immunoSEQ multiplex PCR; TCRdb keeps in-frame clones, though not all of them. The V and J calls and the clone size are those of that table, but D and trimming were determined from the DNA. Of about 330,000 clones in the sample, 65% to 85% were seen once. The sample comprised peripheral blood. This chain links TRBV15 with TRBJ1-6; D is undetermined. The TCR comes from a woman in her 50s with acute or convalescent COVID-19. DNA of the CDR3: TGTGCCACCAGCAGAGATCGCGAAGCACCCCTCCACTTT. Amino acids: CATSRDREAPLHF.